This T cell receptor beta chain was sequenced in a study of memory CD4+ T cells and cytomegalovirus serostatus. Germline-derived CDR1 and CDR2 are SGHRS and YFSETQ. CDR3 length: 15 amino acids. Trimming left V 0 bases short and J 2 bases short, with 10 bases between. Single viable CD3+CD4+CD8-CD45RO+ cells were sorted as the memory CD4+ T cells. Sequencing used immunoSEQ multiplex PCR; TCRdb keeps in-frame clones, though not all of them. The table shows under 80,000 clones, with roughly three quarters occurring only once. Source material: memory CD4+ T cells from blood. The rearrangement uses TRBV5-1 and TRBJ2-3; D may be TRBD1 (6 bases). This TCR was recovered from an adult in good health and CMV-seropositive. CDR3 sequence (DNA): TGCGCCAGCAGCTTGGATGGGGGCAACACAGATACGCAGTATTTT. Encoded protein: CASSLDGGNTDTQYF.